These 26 T cell receptor beta chains came from one sample sequenced in a study of cytomegalovirus exposure and HLA in healthy donors (dated by TCRdb to about 2017). Libraries were constructed by the immunoSEQ multiplex PCR assay. For the multiplex PCR, a mixture combining 60 forward primers for TCR Vbeta segments and 13 reverse primers for TCR Jbeta segments was used. TCRdb took over this immuneACCESS table, retaining in-frame rearrangements with V and J assigned. Such tables are incomplete; in checked studies, under half of the missing clones stem from an unresolved V gene, and the remainder is unexplained. This sample has under 85,000 clones in its table, and about 80% of those were observed once. Almost 4.5% of the sample comes from the top ten. The source material was PBMCs. These receptor sequences come from a woman aged 25 to 45 in good health and CMV-seronegative.

This clone was seen only once. This sequence joins TRBV4-3 and TRBJ2-2, with 7 bases identical to TRBD2. Germline CDR1 and CDR2: LGHNA and YSLEER. The V gene end was trimmed by 4 bases and the J gene end by 7 bases; junction bases not matched to a gene: 15. The CDR3 is 17 amino acids. The CDR3 here is CASSREEGAGWVGELFF. Written as DNA, the CDR3 is TGCGCCAGCAGCCGGGAAGAGGGAGCGGGATGGGTCGGGGAGCTGTTTTTT.

This clone has only a few counts. This rearrangement joins TRBV5-4 to TRBJ1-3; 8 bases line up with TRBD1. This CDR3 spans 16 amino acids. Per germline, CDR1 SGHNT and CDR2 YYREEE (reference sequence). Trimming at V came to 2 bases and at J to 2 bases, leaving 6 bases not matched to a gene. CDR3 residues: CASSFGQGGPGNTIYF. In DNA, the CDR3 is TGTGCCAGCAGCTTCGGACAGGGAGGCCCTGGAAACACCATATATTTT.

In DNA, the CDR3 is TGTGCCAGCAGCTTATGGGGGGGCAACTATGGCTACACCTTC. Translating it yields CASSLWGGNYGYTF. The V call is TRBV11-2, the J call TRBJ1-2; D is possibly TRBD1 (6 bases). V was shortened by 2 bases and J by 2 bases, with 9 bases between the two germline ends. The germline CDR1 and CDR2 sequences are SGHAT and FQNNGV. CDR3 size: 14 residues.

This clone showed up just a few times. This chain joins TRBV2 and TRBJ1-3; D remains ambiguous. The CDR3 extends over 17 amino acids. Germline CDR1 and CDR2: SNHLY and FYNNEI. The V gene lost 6 bases and the J gene lost 0 bases, with 18 bases spanning the gap. CDR3 loop: CASRGGRLGSSGNTIYF. As DNA, the CDR3 is TGTGCCAGCAGGGGCGGACGATTGGGGAGCTCTGGAAACACCATATATTTT.

The chain links TRBV29-1 to TRBJ2-3, with 9 bases aligning to TRBD2. There are 15 residues in the CDR3. Trimming cost V 3 bases and J 2 bases; bases outside gene matches: 6. CDR1 and CDR2 from the germline V gene are SQVTM and ANQGSEA. DNA for the CDR3: TGCAGCGTTGAGGAGACTAGCGGTTACACAGATACGCAGTATTTT. Translated, it gives CSVEETSGYTDTQYF.

The chain uses TRBV7-8 and TRBJ2-3, with D possibly being TRBD2 (6 bases). The length of the CDR3 is 14 residues. Trimming left V 1 base short and J 4 bases short, with 9 bases between. Germline V gene sequence: CDR1 SGHVS, CDR2 FQNEAQ. The CDR3 region has the DNA TGTGCCAGCAGCTTAGGGGGGGTTGCAGATACGCAGTATTTT. It encodes CASSLGGVADTQYF.

The gene calls are TRBV10-3 and TRBJ2-7, with a tentative D call TRBD2 (5 bases). Between the trimmed V and J ends, which lost 0 bases and 5 bases, there was a span of 14 bases. This CDR3 contains 15 residues. Germline assignment: CDR1 ENHRY and CDR2 SYGVKD. CDR3: CAISESPAAGHEQYF. The CDR3 coding sequence is TGTGCCATCAGTGAGTCGCCGGCCGCGGGTCACGAGCAGTACTTC.

The chain recombines TRBV5-4 with TRBJ1-6; tentatively, D is TRBD1 (5 bases). V lost 3 bases, J lost 2 bases, and 6 bases lay in between. This CDR3 has 14 residues. CDR1 is SGHNT and CDR2 is YYREEE in the germline V gene (reference sequence). In DNA, the CDR3 is TGTGCCAGCAGCTGGACAACCTATAATTCACCCCTCCACTTT. This translates into CASSWTTYNSPLHF.

This chain connects TRBV6-6 to TRBJ1-5; unclear D gene. This CDR3 contains 13 residues. Germline CDR1 MNHNY, CDR2 SVGAGI (reference sequence). V was trimmed by 5 bases and J by 4 bases, leaving 9 bases between them. The CDR3 DNA reads TGTGCCAGCAGTACCCAACGGAATCAGCCCCAGCATTTT. Amino acid sequence: CASSTQRNQPQHF.

This clone appeared once. The chain employs TRBV6-5 and TRBJ2-7, with a possible D match to TRBD1 (6 bases). There are 14 residues in the CDR3. V shed 3 bases and J shed 4 bases, with 13 bases lying between them. Germline-derived CDR1 and CDR2 are MNHEY and SVGAGI. The CDR3 DNA sequence: TGTGCCAGCAGTTATGGAACAGGGCTATACGAGCAGTACTTC. Translated, it gives CASSYGTGLYEQYF.

This sequence joins TRBV25-1 and TRBJ2-3, with 10 bases identical to TRBD2. CDR3 length: 18 residues. V shed 0 bases and J 3 bases; nucleotides not matched to a gene: 9. Germline-derived CDR1 and CDR2 are MGHDK and SYGVNS. The CDR3 sequence is CASSEYRTSGPYTDTQYF. As DNA, the CDR3 is TGTGCCAGCAGTGAATACCGGACTAGCGGTCCATATACAGATACGCAGTATTTT.

The genes are TRBV10-2 and TRBJ1-6; 7 positions agree with TRBD1. V lost 6 bases, J lost 10 bases, and 12 bases stayed unmatched. CDR3 length equals 15 residues. The germline CDR1 and CDR2 sequences are WSHSY and SAAADI. CDR3 DNA sequence: TGCGCCAGCAGAGAAGGACAGGCAGTATTATCACCCCTCCACTTT. It specifies CASREGQAVLSPLHF.

J is TRBJ1-2 and V is TRBV6-1; 8 bases align to TRBD1. Germline CDR1 and CDR2: MNHNS and SASEGT. The V and J ends lost 2 bases and 6 bases, in that order; junction bases with no gene match: 5. The CDR3 totals 14 residues. The CDR3, as DNA: TGTGCCAGCAGTGAATCTGGACAGGGTCATGGCTACACCTTC. Encoded protein: CASSESGQGHGYTF.

The chain combines TRBV10-2 with TRBJ1-1; 7 bases match TRBD1. Germline V lookup: CDR1 WSHSY, CDR2 SAAADI. This CDR3 has 15 residues. V trimming: 5 bases; J trimming: 9 bases; junction bases outside the gene matches: 15. Here the CDR3 DNA reads TGCGCCAGCAGTCCATTCCAGGGGGGCCCAGAGAAAGCTTTCTTT. Its protein product is CASSPFQGGPEKAFF.

This chain connects TRBV10-2 to TRBJ2-1; D is unresolved. The CDR3 length is 13 residues. Between the trimmed V and J ends, which lost 2 bases and 8 bases, there was a span of 10 bases. Germline V CDR1 and CDR2: WSHSY, SAAADI. CDR3 residues: CASSEIGGDEQFF. The DNA for the CDR3 is TGCGCCAGCAGTGAGATAGGCGGCGATGAGCAGTTCTTC.

As regards this clone: At the DNA level, this CDR3 is encoded by other sequences in the same sample as well. The chain recombines TRBV6-4 with TRBJ2-3, with no clear D. There are 13 residues in the CDR3. Germline CDR1 is MRHNA and CDR2 is SNTAGT. V was pared by 2 bases and J by 3 bases, with 6 bases between. This CDR3 reads CASSDRSTDTQYF. The CDR3 nucleotides read TGTGCCAGCAGTGACCGTTCGACAGATACGCAGTATTTT.

The V and J genes are TRBV30 and TRBJ2-2, with 7 bases identical to TRBD1. The CDR3 extends over 14 amino acids. Germline lookup yields CDR1 GTSNPN and CDR2 SVGIG (reference sequence). V lost 1 base, J lost 4 bases, and 3 bases stayed unmatched. This CDR3 is CAWSGTGLTGELFF. CDR3 nucleotides: TGTGCCTGGAGTGGGACAGGTCTCACCGGGGAGCTGTTTTTT.

The chain combines TRBV7-2 with TRBJ2-7; 14 bases line up with TRBD2. V lost 1 base, J lost 0 bases, and 8 bases stayed unmatched. The CDR3 extends over 19 amino acids. CDR1 is SGHTA, CDR2 FQGNSA, per germline. The CDR3 DNA reads TGTGCCAGCAGCTTAGAATTGGGACTAGCGGGAGCCTCCTCCTACGAGCAGTACTTC. This encodes CASSLELGLAGASSYEQYF.

The rearrangement uses TRBV7-8 and TRBJ1-6; 10 nucleotides align to TRBD1. The CDR3 is 14 residues long. The ends lost 1 base at V and 9 bases at J; junction bases unmatched: 0. Per germline, CDR1 SGHVS and CDR2 FQNEAQ. CDR3 sequence (DNA): TGTGCCAGCAGCTTAGGGACAGGGGGTTCACCCCTCCACTTT. Encoded protein: CASSLGTGGSPLHF.

The rearrangement uses TRBV21-1 and TRBJ2-5; the D call of TRBD1 is as the table states it, not checked on the DNA. TRBV21-1 counts as a pseudogene. The CDR3 is made up of 15 amino acids. Here the CDR3 reads CASSTYGTFEETQYF. DNA for the CDR3: TGTGCCAGCAGCACCTATGGGACATTTGAAGAGACCCAGTACTTC.

In its sample, this clone was seen once. The chain recombines TRBV7-2 with TRBJ2-6; 7 bases agree with TRBD2. Looked up from germline, CDR1 is SGHTA and CDR2 is FQGNSA. V dropped 5 bases and J dropped 2; count of bases not matched to a gene: 15. The CDR3 spans 19 residues. The CDR3 here is CASSPRTRGGQAGANVLTF. CDR3 in DNA: TGTGCCAGCAGCCCGCGGACGAGGGGAGGGCAAGCTGGGGCCAACGTCCTGACTTTC.

The V call is TRBV2, the J call TRBJ1-5; 9 positions match TRBD1. Germline trimming cut 4 bases from V and 6 bases from J; bases unmatched to any gene: 7. CDR1 is SNHLY and CDR2 is FYNNEI in the germline V gene. The CDR3 is made up of 15 amino acids. The CDR3 is CASSGTGGASQPQHF. The CDR3 bases are TGTGCCAGCAGTGGTACAGGGGGCGCAAGTCAGCCCCAGCATTTT. The variable domain in full, with the rest retrieved from reference TRBV2 and TRBJ1-5, is EPEVTQTPSHQVTQMGQEVILRCVPISNHLYFYWYRQILGQKVEFLVSFYNNEISEKSEIFDDQFSVERPDGSNFTLKIRSTKLEDSAMYFCASSGTGGASQPQHFGDGTRLSIL.

The genes are TRBV7-9 and TRBJ1-4; D is possibly TRBD1 (5 bases). Looked up from germline, CDR1 is SEHNR and CDR2 is FQNEAQ (reference sequence). This CDR3 has 13 amino acids. V lost 6 bases and J 8 bases, leaving 13 bases between the germline ends. The CDR3 coding sequence is TGTGCCAGCAGTCGAACAAAGGGGGAAAAACTGTTTTTT. Translated, it gives CASSRTKGEKLFF.

This chain joins TRBV6-5 and TRBJ2-1, with 7 bases matching TRBD1. V gave up 0 bases and J gave up 6 bases; unmatched junction bases: 2. The CDR3 spans 14 residues. Germline loops: CDR1 MNHEY, CDR2 SVGAGI. The CDR3 sequence: CASSYSNRGNEQFF. For the CDR3, the DNA is TGTGCCAGCAGTTACTCGAACAGGGGCAATGAGCAGTTCTTC.

V gene TRBV11-3 combines with J gene TRBJ2-3, with D perhaps TRBD2 (6 bases). CDR3 length: 13 residues. The germline gives CDR1 SGHNT, CDR2 YENEEA. With 3 bases removed from V and 3 bases from J, the gap between germline ends came to 7 bases. CDR3 DNA sequence: TGTGCCAGCAGCTTCAGCGGGACAGATACGCAGTATTTT. It translates to CASSFSGTDTQYF.

This chain links TRBV27 with TRBJ1-2, with D unclear. Germline V gene sequence: CDR1 MNHEY, CDR2 SMNVEV (reference sequence). Trimming removed 6 bases from V and 7 bases from J, with 21 bases in between. The CDR3 consists of 15 residues. The DNA of the CDR3 is TGTGCCAGCAGGTCTGTCCCCCCATCGGCGGCTGGCTACACCTTC. Amino acids: CASRSVPPSAAGYTF.